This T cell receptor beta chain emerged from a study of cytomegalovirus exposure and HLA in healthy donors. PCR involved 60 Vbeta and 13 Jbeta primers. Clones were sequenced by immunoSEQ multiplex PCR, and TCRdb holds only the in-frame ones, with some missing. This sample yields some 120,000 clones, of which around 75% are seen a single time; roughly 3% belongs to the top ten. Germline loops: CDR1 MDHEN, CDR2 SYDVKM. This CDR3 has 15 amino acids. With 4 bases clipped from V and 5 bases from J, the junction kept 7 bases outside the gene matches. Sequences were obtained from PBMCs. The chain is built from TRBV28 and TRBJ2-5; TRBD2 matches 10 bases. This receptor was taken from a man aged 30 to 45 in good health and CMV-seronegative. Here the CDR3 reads CASSSAAGGLETQYF. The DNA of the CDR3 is TGTGCCAGCAGTTCCGCAGCGGGGGGGCTTGAGACCCAGTACTTC. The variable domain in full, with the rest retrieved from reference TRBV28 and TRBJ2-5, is DVKVTQSSRYLVKRTGEKVFLECVQDMDHENMFWYRQDPGLGLRLIYFSYDVKMKEKGDIPEGYSVSREKKERFSLILESASTNQTSMYLCASSSAAGGLETQYFGPGTRLLVL.